A single sample is the source of the 9 T cell receptor beta chains below, sequenced in a study of T cell clusters in autoimmune cytopenias. Each sample's input was around 250 ng genomic DNA, some 38,000 genome equivalents. One tube held mixed TRB-A and TRB-B primer pools for touch-down PCR. TCRdb reworked the multiplex PCR reads into one entry per CDR3 protein, no DNA. This sample's table has about 5,600 distinct CDR3 sequences. The same sample was also used in a study of T cell repertoires in aging, cancer and after chemotherapy.

The sequencing input was peripheral blood. The source of these receptors is a human donor in good health.

This clonotype counts as medium-sized (0.01 to 0.1%) by frequency. The chain uses TRBV6-5 and TRBJ1-2; lacking DNA, the TRBD1 call made by TCRdb goes unchecked. The CDR3 covers 13 residues. The germline V gene has CDR1 MNHEY and CDR2 SVGAGI. The CDR3 spells CASSTGTVYGYTF.

This clonotype registers medium-sized (0.01 to 0.1%) by frequency. The chain employs TRBV11-3 and TRBJ2-1. Germline CDR1 SGHNT, CDR2 YENEEA. The CDR3 sequence is 12 residues long. Here the CDR3 reads CASSFGGNEQFF.

Considering frequency, this clonotype is medium-sized. The V gene is TRBV27, the J gene TRBJ2-3. CDR3 length: 14 residues. Germline CDR1 and CDR2: MNHEY and SMNVEV (reference sequence). CDR3 loop: CASSEFPYTDTQYF.

The rearrangement joins TRBV15 to TRBJ1-1; as DNA is missing, the TRBD1 call by TCRdb cannot be tested. Germline-derived CDR1 and CDR2 are LNHNV and YYDKDF (reference sequence). The CDR3 has 14 amino acids. The chain's CDR3 is CATSRDRGDTEAFF.

V gene TRBV7-4 combines with J gene TRBJ2-5; TCRdb's D call, TRBD2, is unchecked because there is no DNA. This CDR3 region has 14 residues. Germline loops: CDR1 SGHVT, CDR2 SQSDAQ. The CDR3 spells CASSVGTSGETQYF.

The chain combines TRBV24-1 with TRBJ2-3; TCRdb calls TRBD1, which cannot be checked without DNA. Germline V lookup: CDR1 KGHDR, CDR2 SFDVKD. The length of the CDR3 is 13 residues. CDR3 sequence reads: CATSVTGGNSQYF.

Considering frequency, this clonotype is medium-sized. The chain joins TRBV27 to TRBJ2-7; the TCRdb D gene call, TRBD2, has no DNA to confirm it. Germline CDR1 MNHEY, CDR2 SMNVEV (reference sequence). This CDR3 comprises 14 residues. The CDR3 loop reads CASSSGRSENEQYF.

V usage is TRBV27 and J usage is TRBJ1-5. The CDR3 has 14 residues. Germline V CDR1 and CDR2: MNHEY, SMNVEV (reference sequence). The chain's CDR3 is CASSPQISNQPQHF.

The chain recombines TRBV18 with TRBJ2-3; TCRdb returns TRBD2, unconfirmable since there is no DNA. This CDR3 has 18 amino acids. Germline values: CDR1 KGHSH, CDR2 LQKENI. The CDR3: CASSPRRGGPSWEHTQYF.